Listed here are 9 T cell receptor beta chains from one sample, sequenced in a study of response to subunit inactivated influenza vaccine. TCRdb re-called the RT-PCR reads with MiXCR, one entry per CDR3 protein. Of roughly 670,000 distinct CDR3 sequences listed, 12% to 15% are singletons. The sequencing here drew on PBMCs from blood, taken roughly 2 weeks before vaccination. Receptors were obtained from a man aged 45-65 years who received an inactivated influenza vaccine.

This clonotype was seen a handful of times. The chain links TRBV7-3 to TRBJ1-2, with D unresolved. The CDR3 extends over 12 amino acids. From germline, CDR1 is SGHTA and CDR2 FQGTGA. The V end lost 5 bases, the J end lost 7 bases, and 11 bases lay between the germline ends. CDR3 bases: TGTGCCAGCAGCCCCTTACTTCGTGGCTACACCTTC. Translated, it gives CASSPLLRGYTF.

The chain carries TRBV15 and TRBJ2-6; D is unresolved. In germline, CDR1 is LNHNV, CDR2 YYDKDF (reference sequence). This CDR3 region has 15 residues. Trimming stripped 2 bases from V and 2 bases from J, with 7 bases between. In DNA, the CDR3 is TGTGCCACCAGCAGAAGATCCCCTGGGGCCAACGTCCTGACTTTC. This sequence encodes CATSRRSPGANVLTF.

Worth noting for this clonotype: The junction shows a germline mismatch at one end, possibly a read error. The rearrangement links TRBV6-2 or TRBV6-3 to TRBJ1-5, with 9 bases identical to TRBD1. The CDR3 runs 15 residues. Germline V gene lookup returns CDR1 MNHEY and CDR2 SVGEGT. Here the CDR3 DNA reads TGTGCCAGCAGACGGACAGGGGAAAGCAATCAGCCCAAGCATTTT. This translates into CASRRTGESNQPKHF.

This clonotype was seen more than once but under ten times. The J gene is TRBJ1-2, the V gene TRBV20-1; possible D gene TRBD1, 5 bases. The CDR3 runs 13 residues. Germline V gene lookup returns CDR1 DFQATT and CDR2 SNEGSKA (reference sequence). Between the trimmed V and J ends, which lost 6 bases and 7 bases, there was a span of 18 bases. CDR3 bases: TGCAGTGCCCTAACCGACGGGGGAGTTGGCTACACCTTC. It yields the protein CSALTDGGVGYTF.

This CDR3 reads CASKKGISGGQGDTQYF. The CDR3 DNA reads as TGCGCCAGCAAGAAAGGGATTTCAGGGGGCCAGGGAGATACGCAGTATTTT. The chain combines TRBV10-2 with TRBJ2-3, with 8 bases aligning to TRBD1. V was clipped by 7 bases and J by 5 bases; unmatched bases: 17. CDR1 WSHSY and CDR2 SAAADI come from the germline V gene. The CDR3 spans 17 residues.

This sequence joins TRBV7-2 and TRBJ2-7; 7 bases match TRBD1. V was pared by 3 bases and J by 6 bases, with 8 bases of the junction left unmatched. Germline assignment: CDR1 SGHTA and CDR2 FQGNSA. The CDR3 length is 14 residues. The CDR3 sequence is CASSFTGVQGEQYF. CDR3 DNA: TGTGCCAGCAGCTTCACAGGGGTTCAGGGCGAGCAGTACTTC.

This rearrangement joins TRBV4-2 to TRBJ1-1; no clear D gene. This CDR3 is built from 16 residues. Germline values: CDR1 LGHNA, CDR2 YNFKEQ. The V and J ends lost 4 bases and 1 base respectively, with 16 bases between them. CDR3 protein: CASSPSLTGSNTEAFF. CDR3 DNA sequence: TGTGCCAGCAGCCCCTCTTTGACGGGCTCGAACACTGAAGCTTTCTTT.

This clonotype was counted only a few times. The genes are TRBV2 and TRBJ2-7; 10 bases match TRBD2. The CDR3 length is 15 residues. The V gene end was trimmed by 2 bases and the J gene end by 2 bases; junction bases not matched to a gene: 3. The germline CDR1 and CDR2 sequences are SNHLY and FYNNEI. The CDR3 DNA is TGTGCCAGCAGTGAACCTCTAGCGGGGGCCTACGAGCAGTACTTC. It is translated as CASSEPLAGAYEQYF.

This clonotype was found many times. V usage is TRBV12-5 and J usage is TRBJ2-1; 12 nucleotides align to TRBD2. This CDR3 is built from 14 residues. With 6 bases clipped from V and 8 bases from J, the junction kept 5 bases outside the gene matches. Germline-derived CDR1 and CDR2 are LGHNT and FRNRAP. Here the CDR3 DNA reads TGTGCTAGTGGCACGACTAGCGGGGGAGATGAGCAGTTCTTC. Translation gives CASGTTSGGDEQFF.